Sequencing of this T cell receptor beta chain was carried out in a study of blood T cell repertoires in COVID-19. For the study at large: Material from acute and convalescent COVID-19 was sourced from the United States, Italy and Spain. The analysed material was cDNA or gDNA that came from T cells, B-cell-depleted T cells, or PBMCs.

In the authors' workflow: Estimates of nucleated cell counts were drawn from the amplification of reference gene primers. TCRdb's table, derived via immunoSEQ multiplex PCR, lists solely in-frame clones and lacks some. The V and J calls and clone size come from that table; D and trimming were worked out from the DNA. This table has under 250,000 clones, 80% to 90% appearing once. V lost 8 bases, J lost 1 base, and 7 bases lay in between. This CDR3 region has 12 residues. Germline V gives CDR1 KGHSH, CDR2 LQKENI. Clinical history as reported by participants underpinned cohort assignment. The chain has TRBV18 and TRBJ2-3; possible D gene TRBD2, 5 bases. The sequence was collected from a woman between 18 and 29 years old in a cohort exposed to, infected with or recovered from COVID-19 (not recorded which). Material for sequencing was PBMCs or T cells enriched from blood (not recorded which). CDR3 residues: CASTGGTDTQYF. CDR3 sequence (DNA): TGTGCCAGCACCGGGGGCACAGATACGCAGTATTTT.